Below are 15 T cell receptor beta chains sequenced from a single sample in a study of blood T cells in healthy people across ages. Then a second PCR, running roughly 6 to 12 cycles, was carried out with a sample-barcoded 5' primer and a J-beta primer mix. TCRdb reprocessed the 5' RACE reads via MiXCR and lists one record per CDR3 protein. The sample lists fewer than 600,000 distinct CDR3 sequences; approximately 26% were seen once. These same records also appear under a second study, on T cells of mothers and their children.

The sample was blood. These TCRs come from a boy younger than 10 in good health.

V gene TRBV7-8 combines with J gene TRBJ1-1; D might be TRBD1 (6 bases). Trimming took 1 base from V and 1 from J, leaving 13 bases between them. CDR3 length: 16 residues. CDR1 and CDR2 (germline): SGHVS, FQNEAQ. Here the CDR3 DNA reads TGTGCCAGCAGCTTAGTTCCAGGACAGCAGAACACTGAAGCTTTCTTT. It translates to CASSLVPGQQNTEAFF.

This clonotype was found a few times. The V and J genes are TRBV27 and TRBJ2-5; D tentatively fits TRBD1 or TRBD2 (5 bases each). The germline gives CDR1 MNHEY, CDR2 SMNVEV (reference sequence). CDR3 size: 14 residues. The ends were cut back, 4 bases at V and 3 bases at J, with 12 bases in the middle. This CDR3 is CASSSVGPKETQYF. CDR3 in DNA: TGTGCCAGCAGTTCGGTGGGACCCAAAGAGACCCAGTACTTC.

A remark on this clonotype: At one end, the junction sequence differs from germline, possibly due to a read error. This CDR3 is CASSIAAGSGANVLTF. The DNA of the CDR3 is TGTGCCAGTAGTATCGCTGCAGGATCTGGGGCCAACGTCCTAACTTTC. V is TRBV19 and J is TRBJ2-6; possible D gene TRBD1, 5 bases. This CDR3 contains 16 residues. CDR1 is LNHDA and CDR2 is SQIVND in the germline V gene (reference sequence). The variable domain in full, with the rest retrieved from reference TRBV19 and TRBJ2-6, is DGGITQSPKYLFRKEGQNVTLSCEQNLNHDAMYWYRQDPGQGLRLIYYSQIVNDFQKGDIAEGYSVSREKKESFPLTVTSAQKNPTAFYLCASSIAAGSGANVLTFGAGSRLTVL.

This clonotype was picked up a small number of times. V and J are TRBV12-3 or TRBV12-4 and TRBJ2-3; D is ambiguous. The CDR3 contains 16 residues. Deletions cut 0 bases from V and 4 bases from J, with 14 bases between. CDR3 in DNA: TGTGCCAGCAGTTTAGCGGGTTTGTTTGGCGCAGATACGCAGTATTTT. Protein: CASSLAGLFGADTQYF.

The chain recombines TRBV14 with TRBJ2-5, with D unclear. V shed 2 bases and J shed 1 base, with 8 bases lying between them. The CDR3 covers 14 residues. CDR1 SGHDN and CDR2 FVKESK come from the germline V gene. This chain's CDR3 is CASSQTSIQETQYF. In DNA, the CDR3 is TGTGCCAGCAGCCAAACAAGTATCCAAGAGACCCAGTACTTC. The full variable domain, its missing parts supplied by reference TRBV14 and TRBJ2-5, is EAGVTQFPSHSVIEKGQTVTLRCDPISGHDNLYWYRRVMGKEIKFLLHFVKESKQDESGMPNNRFLAERTGGTYSTLKVQPAELEDSGVYFCASSQTSIQETQYFGPGTRLLVL.

As regards this clonotype: With a much larger clone just one base away, this may be a read error. The rearrangement uses TRBV6-2 or TRBV6-3 and TRBJ2-7, with no clear D. Trimming stripped 2 bases from V and 6 bases from J, with 5 bases between. This CDR3 contains 11 residues. Per the germline V gene, CDR1 is MNHEY and CDR2 is SVGEGT. The CDR3 is CASSYTSEQYF. In DNA, the CDR3 is TGTGCCAGCAGTTACACCTCCGAGCAGTACTTC.

This chain joins TRBV4-2 and TRBJ1-3; D call uncertain. The CDR3 consists of 16 residues. The germline V and J ends were trimmed by 2 bases and 0 bases, with 11 bases remaining between them. Germline loops: CDR1 LGHNA, CDR2 YNFKEQ. CDR3 sequence (DNA): TGTGCCAGCAGCCAATACCTGGCTTTCTCTGGAAACACCATATATTTT. It translates to CASSQYLAFSGNTIYF.

This clonotype has only a few counts. The conserved phenylalanine or tryptophan normally closing the CDR3 is absent here, so this likely arose from a read error. The V and J genes are TRBV7-2 and TRBJ2-5; 7 nucleotides align to TRBD2. The CDR3 loop spans 15 amino acids. Germline V gene lookup returns CDR1 SGHTA and CDR2 FQGNSA. The J segment lost 5 bases and the V segment lost 5 bases, leaving 11 bases of the junction unmatched. CDR3 coding DNA: TGTGCCAGCAGCCCACCGGGACTACGACTGGAGACCCAGTACCTC. This codes for CASSPPGLRLETQYL.

This clonotype turned up a few times. The chain has TRBV29-1 and TRBJ2-3, with D unclear. The length of the CDR3 is 16 residues. In germline, CDR1 is SQVTM, CDR2 ANQGSEA. Trimming shortened V by 0 bases and J by 1 base, and 14 bases separated the two germline ends. Here the CDR3 reads CSVEEVLVLGTDTQYF. CDR3 DNA sequence: TGCAGCGTTGAAGAAGTGCTAGTTCTGGGCACAGATACGCAGTATTTT.

This clonotype was seen only once. The rearrangement uses TRBV27 and TRBJ1-4; no definite D call. From germline, CDR1 is MNHEY and CDR2 SMNVEV (reference sequence). The CDR3 sequence is 16 residues long. The V end lost 5 bases, the J end lost 3 bases, and 16 bases lay between the germline ends. CDR3 nucleotide sequence: TGTGCCAGCAGTCCCCGAAGAGGAGCGGCTAATGAAAAACTGTTTTTT. This sequence encodes CASSPRRGAANEKLFF.

This clonotype occurred a few times. The chain combines TRBV20-1 with TRBJ2-7; TRBD2 agrees at 8 bases. The trim removed 3 bases at V and 3 bases at J, leaving 7 bases unmatched. The CDR3 totals 14 residues. In germline, CDR1 is DFQATT, CDR2 SNEGSKA (reference sequence). The CDR3 loop reads CSASDIRGGYEQYF. The CDR3 DNA is TGCAGTGCTAGTGATATTCGGGGGGGCTACGAGCAGTACTTC.

The chain couples TRBV7-8 to TRBJ2-4; D is perhaps TRBD1 (5 bases). Germline V gene lookup returns CDR1 SGHVS and CDR2 FQNEAQ. The CDR3 loop spans 18 amino acids. V lost 1 base and J 0 bases, leaving 16 bases between the germline ends. In DNA, the CDR3 is TGTGCCAGCAGCTTAGAGGCGTTGGGGCTTATAGCCAAAAACATTCAGTACTTC. The encoded protein is CASSLEALGLIAKNIQYF.

The rearrangement links TRBV11-3 to TRBJ2-4; 10 positions match TRBD2. This CDR3 has 13 amino acids. Trimming took 7 bases from V and 7 from J; bases not matched to a gene: 4. The germline V gene has CDR1 SGHNT and CDR2 YENEEA. CDR3 in DNA: TGTGCCAGCAAATCACTAGCGGGGAACATTCAGTACTTC. Translation gives CASKSLAGNIQYF.

This sequence joins TRBV7-2 and TRBJ2-5; D unresolved. The CDR3 has 14 residues. The germline V gene encodes CDR1 SGHTA and CDR2 FQGNSA. V gave up 1 base and J gave up 6 bases, with 12 bases separating them. This chain's CDR3 is CASSLGGTRQTQYF. CDR3 bases: TGTGCCAGCAGCTTAGGAGGAACCCGGCAGACCCAGTACTTC.

This clonotype was observed many times. For the CDR3, the DNA is TGTGCCTGGAGTATCCCCGCTCAGCCAGAGACCCAGTACTTC. Its protein is CAWSIPAQPETQYF. This sequence joins TRBV30 and TRBJ2-5; unclear D gene. The germline V and J ends were trimmed by 2 bases and 4 bases, with 14 bases remaining between them. This CDR3 is 14 amino acids long. The germline CDR1 and CDR2 sequences are GTSNPN and SVGIG (reference sequence).